The source of this T cell receptor (beta chain) is a study of metastatic and nonmetastatic thyroid tumors. Looking at the study overall: Samples came from malignant and benign thyroid patients, and repertoires were compared across blood and tumor or nodule tissue. Findings and caveats of the study: Significantly greater TCR beta diversity was reportedly found in malignant thyroid tumors than in benign nodules (in blood and tumor).

This clone was seen many times. Its antigen remains unidentified. Germline CDR1 reads MDHEN; CDR2 reads SYDVKM. V gave up 6 bases and J gave up 7 bases; unmatched junction bases: 11. The CDR3 runs to 16 residues. TCRdb recomputed clones from the PCR reads via MiXCR. The sample lists 4,000 to 5,500 clones; about 22% were seen once. All patients reached thyroid surgery having received no treatment beforehand. The clonotype originates from a male donor with papillary thyroid cancer or a benign thyroid nodule (not recorded which). Some clones in this sample may be carry-over from other donors' samples. The chain links TRBV28 to TRBJ1-6; TRBD1 agrees at 8 bases. Sequences were obtained from tumor tissue. CDR3 DNA: TGTGCCAGCAGCCAAGACAGGGGAGAGACCAATTCACCCCTCCACTTT. Its translation is CASSQDRGETNSPLHF.